This T cell receptor (beta chain) is from a study of radiotherapy plus CTLA-4 blockade in lung cancer. Overall study: An objective response was seen in about 18% of patients, and disease control in roughly 28%. Study results and limitations: Radiotherapy was combined with ipilimumab, and tumor-derived TCR clones then expanded in blood. Per reports, early blood T cell clone dynamics, plus interferon-beta, forecast response most strongly.

The assay was immunoSEQ multiplex PCR, and TCRdb's table has in-frame clones only and misses some. The table shows about 120,000 clones, with around 89% occurring only once. Trimming took off 2 bases at V and 0 bases at J, with 7 bases between the two ends. The CDR3 runs 14 residues. CDR1 is MNHEY and CDR2 is SVGAGI in the germline V gene. Note on this clone: Antigen specificity is unknown.

CTLA-4 blockade using ipilimumab, together with focal radiation, was received by patients with chemo-refractory metastatic non-small-cell lung cancer. The chain joins TRBV6-5 to TRBJ1-1, with D uncertain. This receptor was identified in a human donor with non-small cell lung cancer that progressed on radiotherapy plus ipilimumab. This material consisted of peripheral blood, taken from a patient treated with radiotherapy plus ipilimumab. The CDR3, as DNA: TGTGCCAGCAGTTACGACGGCCTGAACACTGAAGCTTTCTTT. Translating gives CASSYDGLNTEAFF.